This T cell receptor beta chain emerged from a study of T cell changes during pregnancy in multiple sclerosis. This clone was seen a single time. V lost 4 bases and J lost 2, with 9 bases in between. Germline lookup yields CDR1 SQVTM and CDR2 ANQGSEA. The CDR3 spans 12 residues. Repertoires were generated with immunoSEQ multiplex PCR, while TCRdb's copy carries only in-frame clones and drops some. The table records about 39,000 clones, around 93% of them present only once. The J gene is TRBJ2-7, the V gene TRBV29-1, with a tentative D call TRBD1 (5 bases). The sample was CD4+ T cells from peripheral blood mononuclear cells, taken after pregnancy. This sequence originates from a female donor with multiple sclerosis, enrolled in a pregnancy study. The CDR3 protein is CSVGAGTYEQYF. The CDR3 nucleotides read TGCAGCGTTGGGGCAGGGACCTACGAGCAGTACTTC.